Below are 27 T cell receptor beta chains sequenced from a single sample in a study of T cell repertoires in cytomegalovirus infection. TCRdb ran MiXCR on the reads and lists one entry per CDR3 protein. The sample has approximately 130,000 distinct CDR3 sequences, 24% seen once; the top ten hold 30% to 40%. Their specific antigens are unknown. The sequencing sample was made of PBMCs, sequenced either directly or after in vitro stimulation (not recorded which). The receptors derive from a human donor in good health (CMV status not recorded). Some clones in this sample may be carry-over from other donors' samples.

The rearrangement uses TRBV7-2 and TRBJ2-1; possibly TRBD1 for D (5 bases). Germline values: CDR1 SGHTA, CDR2 FQGNSA. This CDR3 is built from 18 residues. Between the trimmed V and J ends, which lost 1 base and 6 bases, there was a span of 22 bases. Here the CDR3 reads CASSLGSGWANGANEQFF. In nucleotides, the CDR3 is TGTGCCAGCAGCTTAGGGAGTGGGTGGGCCAATGGGGCCAATGAGCAGTTCTTC.

This clonotype was recorded at least ten times. The chain combines TRBV7-9 with TRBJ1-1, with a tentative D call TRBD1 (5 bases). Germline CDR1 SEHNR, CDR2 FQNEAQ (reference sequence). Trimming took off 7 bases at V and 8 bases at J, with 11 bases between the two ends. This CDR3 is 11 amino acids long. The CDR3 spells CASKVRGEAFF. The CDR3 DNA sequence: TGTGCCAGCAAGGTTCGGGGGGAAGCTTTCTTT. Filled out from reference TRBV7-9 and TRBJ1-1, the complete variable domain reads DTGVSQNPRHKITKRGQNVTFRCDPISEHNRLYWYRQTLGQGPEFLTYFQNEAQLEKSRLLSDRFSAERPKGSFSTLEIQRTEQGDSAMYLCASKVRGEAFFGQGTRLTVV.

V and J are TRBV6-2 or TRBV6-3 and TRBJ1-1; 7 bases agree with TRBD1. Germline CDR1 reads MNHEY; CDR2 reads SVGEGT. V was pared by 9 bases and J by 7 bases, with 8 bases of the junction left unmatched. The CDR3 sequence is 12 residues long. In DNA form, the CDR3 reads TGTGCCAGTCAGGGGACAGCCAGTGAAGCTTTCTTT. This encodes CASQGTASEAFF.

The chain joins TRBV6-5 to TRBJ2-2; 9 nucleotides align to TRBD1. Unmatched junction bases numbered 12, after V lost 6 bases and J lost 7 bases. Germline values: CDR1 MNHEY, CDR2 SVGAGI. This CDR3 has 16 amino acids. DNA of the CDR3: TGTGCCAGCAGCCACTTAACAGGGGGCTACGACGGGGAGCTGTTTTTT. This codes for CASSHLTGGYDGELFF.

This clonotype has a handful of counts. The chain carries TRBV20-1 and TRBJ2-7, with a possible D match to TRBD1 (6 bases). Trimming took off 6 bases at V and 3 bases at J, with 15 bases between the two ends. The CDR3 covers 13 residues. CDR1 and CDR2 from the germline V gene are DFQATT and SNEGSKA (reference sequence). This CDR3 reads CSAFLGQNYEQYF. The CDR3, as DNA: TGCAGTGCCTTCCTCGGACAGAACTACGAGCAGTACTTC.

This clonotype has more than one count but fewer than ten. The rearrangement uses TRBV19 and TRBJ1-5, with D possibly matching TRBD1 (5 bases). The ends were cut back, 3 bases at V and 4 bases at J, with 13 bases in the middle. The CDR3 runs to 15 residues. CDR1 is LNHDA and CDR2 is SQIVND in the germline V gene (reference sequence). The CDR3 loop reads CASSIRQGGNQPQHF. Here the CDR3 DNA reads TGTGCCAGTAGTATTCGTCAGGGAGGAAATCAGCCCCAGCATTTT.

The sample holds many counts of this clonotype. The chain couples TRBV28 to TRBJ2-7, with 8 positions matching TRBD1. With 8 bases clipped from V and 1 base from J, the junction kept 10 bases outside the gene matches. From germline, CDR1 is MDHEN and CDR2 SYDVKM. The CDR3 totals 15 residues. Written as DNA, the CDR3 is TGTGCCAGCGAGGGACCAGGGGGCGCGTCCTACGAGCAGTACTTC. The encoded protein is CASEGPGGASYEQYF.

V and J are TRBV29-1 and TRBJ2-1, with D possibly TRBD1 on 6 matching bases. Germline-derived CDR1 and CDR2 are SQVTM and ANQGSEA. Trimming left V 6 bases short and J 7 bases short, with 10 bases between. CDR3 length: 11 amino acids. As DNA, the CDR3 is TGCAGCGTGGAACAGGGAAATGAGCAGTTCTTC. It specifies CSVEQGNEQFF.

This clonotype was counted between two and nine times. This chain uses TRBV24-1 with TRBJ1-2; D is perhaps TRBD1 (6 bases). Germline values: CDR1 KGHDR, CDR2 SFDVKD. The CDR3 is made up of 14 amino acids. Trimming took 3 bases from V and 2 from J, leaving 9 bases between them. CDR3 nucleotide sequence: TGTGCCACCAGTGATCCACAGGGAAACTATGGCTACACCTTC. Translated, it gives CATSDPQGNYGYTF.

The rearrangement links TRBV10-1 to TRBJ2-5; TRBD2 is a possible D gene (6 bases). CDR1 is WNHNN, CDR2 SYGVQD, per germline (reference sequence). The CDR3 runs 12 residues. The V and J ends lost 6 bases and 5 bases respectively, with 10 bases between them. The CDR3 reads CASRRLVETQYF. Written as DNA, the CDR3 is TGCGCCAGCAGGCGACTAGTTGAGACCCAGTACTTC.

In regard to this clonotype: One junction end does not reproduce the germline sequence, and a read error may be involved. V is TRBV5-1 and J is TRBJ2-1, with 10 bases fitting TRBD2. Germline loops: CDR1 SGHRS, CDR2 YFSETQ. CDR3 size: 16 residues. The CDR3 loop is CASSLGSAGGDNEQLF. In nucleotides, the CDR3 is TGCGCCAGCAGCTTGGGTTCAGCGGGAGGGGACAATGAGCAGCTCTTC.

This clonotype showed up just a few times. The chain is built from TRBV7-8 and TRBJ1-3; D ambiguous. V lost 1 base to trimming and J lost 8 bases, with 12 bases between them. This CDR3 spans 14 amino acids. Per the germline V gene, CDR1 is SGHVS and CDR2 is FQNEAQ. Here the CDR3 reads CASSLVREAYTIYF. CDR3 DNA: TGTGCCAGCAGCTTAGTTAGAGAGGCGTACACCATATATTTT.

This chain links TRBV20-1 with TRBJ1-1; TRBD1 agrees at 7 bases. Germline CDR1 DFQATT, CDR2 SNEGSKA (reference sequence). V was pared by 8 bases and J by 3 bases, with 12 bases of the junction left unmatched. This CDR3 region has 14 residues. CDR3: CSPLDRYIDTEAFF. The DNA for the CDR3 is TGCAGTCCGTTGGACAGGTACATTGACACTGAAGCTTTCTTT.

The rearrangement uses TRBV7-9 and TRBJ2-3, with D unresolved. The length of the CDR3 is 14 residues. CDR1 SEHNR and CDR2 FQNEAQ come from the germline V gene (reference sequence). V gave up 2 bases and J gave up 1 base, with 7 bases separating them. The CDR3 region has the DNA TGTGCCAGCAGCTTACCAGGCGGCACAGATACGCAGTATTTT. Translated: CASSLPGGTDTQYF.

The V and J genes are TRBV6-2 or TRBV6-3 and TRBJ1-2; tentatively, D is TRBD1 (5 bases). CDR1 and CDR2 (germline): MNHEY, SVGEGT. The ends were cut back, 2 bases at V and 2 bases at J, with 9 bases in the middle. There are 14 residues in the CDR3. This CDR3 reads CASSYTGLNYGYTF. The CDR3 coding sequence is TGTGCCAGCAGTTACACGGGGCTGAACTATGGCTACACCTTC.

There are many counts of this clonotype. This chain joins TRBV7-6 and TRBJ2-1; 7 bases agree with TRBD2. Germline V CDR1 and CDR2: SGHVS, FNYEAQ. This CDR3 region has 13 residues. V lost 5 bases to trimming and J lost 8 bases; unmatched junction nucleotides: 6. The chain's CDR3 is CASSPGGLYEQFF. Written as DNA, the CDR3 is TGTGCCAGCAGCCCGGGGGGTTTATATGAGCAGTTCTTC.

This clonotype has more than one count but fewer than ten. This chain connects TRBV24-1 to TRBJ2-3; 7 bases match TRBD1. CDR1 and CDR2 (germline): KGHDR, SFDVKD. V was pared by 9 bases and J by 6 bases, with 5 bases of the junction left unmatched. The CDR3 consists of 12 residues. The CDR3 nucleotides are TGTGCCACCGGGACAGACAGGGATACGCAGTATTTT. As protein: CATGTDRDTQYF.

This clonotype was observed once. This chain connects TRBV6-1 to TRBJ2-7, with 7 bases identical to TRBD2. The CDR3 has 15 residues. V was pared by 6 bases and J by 2 bases, with 10 bases of the junction left unmatched. Germline V gene sequence: CDR1 MNHNS, CDR2 SASEGT. The CDR3 bases are TGTGCCAGCAGACCGACCGGGACTAACCCCTACGAGCAGTACTTC. Amino acids: CASRPTGTNPYEQYF.

The gene calls are TRBV3-1 and TRBJ1-3; unclear D gene. Deletions cut 3 bases from V and 0 bases from J, with 9 bases between. The CDR3 totals 15 residues. The germline V gene has CDR1 LGHDT and CDR2 YNNKEL (reference sequence). CDR3 loop: CASSQPGLSGNTIYF. CDR3 nucleotides: TGTGCCAGCAGCCAGCCGGGCCTCTCTGGAAACACCATATATTTT.

The table lists this clonotype with a count of one. The J gene is TRBJ2-2, the V gene TRBV27; D is undetermined. Trimming pared 3 bases from V and 7 bases from J, leaving 9 bases between. The CDR3 runs 13 residues. Germline assignment: CDR1 MNHEY and CDR2 SMNVEV (reference sequence). CDR3 in DNA: TGTGCCAGCAGTTTTGCGGCTAGCGGGGAGCTGTTTTTT. This gives the protein CASSFAASGELFF.

This clonotype was seen repeatedly, ten times or more. This chain links TRBV7-2 with TRBJ2-7; TRBD2 matches 10 bases. Germline CDR1 SGHTA, CDR2 FQGNSA. The CDR3 sequence is 15 residues long. Trimming took 3 bases from V and 6 from J; bases not matched to a gene: 8. Here the CDR3 DNA reads TGTGCCAGCAGCTTTGCAGCGGGAGGGCTTAGCGAGCAGTACTTC. This gives the protein CASSFAAGGLSEQYF.

This clonotype was seen ten or more times. The gene calls are TRBV7-2 and TRBJ1-1, with D uncertain. The germline V gene encodes CDR1 SGHTA and CDR2 FQGNSA. V lost 3 bases and J lost 3, with 11 bases in between. There are 14 residues in the CDR3. CDR3 amino acids: CASSFRRSDTEAFF. In DNA, the CDR3 is TGTGCCAGCAGCTTCCGCAGGTCCGACACTGAAGCTTTCTTT.

The chain employs TRBV19 and TRBJ2-7; 8 bases map to TRBD1. V dropped 10 bases and J dropped 3; count of bases not matched to a gene: 5. This CDR3 comprises 12 residues. Germline V gene lookup returns CDR1 LNHDA and CDR2 SQIVND (reference sequence). The CDR3 here is CATGQGIYEQYF. CDR3 nucleotides: TGTGCCACCGGACAGGGAATCTACGAGCAGTACTTC.

The CDR3: CASSEDRGAGKLFF. CDR3 in DNA: TGTGCCAGCAGTGAGGACAGGGGGGCTGGAAAACTGTTTTTT. This rearrangement joins TRBV12-3 or TRBV12-4 to TRBJ1-4; 10 nucleotides agree with TRBD1. Germline trimming cut 5 bases from V and 10 bases from J; bases unmatched to any gene: 7. The CDR3 consists of 14 residues.

The rearrangement links TRBV6-2 or TRBV6-3 to TRBJ2-5; D is undetermined. The CDR3 totals 13 residues. The V gene lost 2 bases and the J gene lost 3 bases, with 7 bases spanning the gap. Germline V lookup: CDR1 MNHEY, CDR2 SVGEGT. For the CDR3, the DNA is TGTGCCAGCAGTTACAACAGAAAAGAGACCCAGTACTTC. This sequence encodes CASSYNRKETQYF.

V and J are TRBV30 and TRBJ2-2; D is unclear. V was pared by 0 bases and J by 7 bases, with 12 bases between. The CDR3 contains 14 residues. From germline, CDR1 is GTSNPN and CDR2 SVGIG (reference sequence). CDR3 DNA sequence: TGTGCCTGGAGTGTAGATTCTAGGGTCGGGGAGCTGTTTTTT. It codes for CAWSVDSRVGELFF.

The genes are TRBV11-2 and TRBJ2-5; 7 bases are shared with TRBD2. Germline V gene data show CDR1 as SGHAT and CDR2 as FQNNGV. The CDR3 spans 15 residues. The junction had 9 bases not matched to a gene; V was cut back by 5 bases and J by 3 bases. The CDR3 reads CASSGSAREEETQYF. For the CDR3, the DNA is TGTGCCAGCAGCGGTTCCGCCCGGGAGGAAGAGACCCAGTACTTC.